The 27 T cell receptor beta chains below come from one sample, sequenced in a study of shared clonotypes between healthy human individuals. The repertoire was sequenced with immunoSEQ multiplex PCR; TCRdb's copy has only in-frame clones and lacks some. The sample has approximately 2.5 million clones; 93% are singletons. The sample consisted of naive CD4+ T cells from PBMCs. Subset in this sample: CD45RA+ positively selected. The receptor set was obtained from a man aged 18 to 35 in good health. Some clones in this sample may be carry-over from other donors' samples.

This chain links TRBV5-1 with TRBJ2-1, with TRBD2 matching over 7 bases. The CDR3 is 14 amino acids. From germline, CDR1 is SGHRS and CDR2 YFSETQ. The trim removed 4 bases at V and 8 bases at J, leaving 9 bases unmatched. The CDR3 loop reads CASSLGLPADEQFF. In DNA, the CDR3 is TGCGCCAGCAGCCTGGGACTACCTGCGGATGAGCAGTTCTTC.

The V and J genes are TRBV7-3 and TRBJ2-5; 11 nucleotides align to TRBD2. Germline assignment: CDR1 SGHTA and CDR2 FQGTGA. The CDR3 is made up of 15 amino acids. Losses at the gene ends were 5 bases for V and 5 bases for J; bases not matched to a gene: 7. DNA of the CDR3: TGTGCCAGCAGCCAAGGGACTAGCGGATGGGAGACCCAGTACTTC. Protein: CASSQGTSGWETQYF.

The CDR3 loop is CASSSSGAKLFF. CDR3 bases: TGTGCCAGCAGCTCTAGCGGGGCAAAACTGTTTTTT. V usage is TRBV7-9 and J usage is TRBJ1-4, with a weak D call TRBD1 (5 bases). The V gene's germline CDR1 is SEHNR and CDR2 FQNEAQ (reference sequence). Trimming removed 4 bases at V and 10 bases at J, with 10 bases between. The CDR3 spans 12 residues. Supplemented by reference TRBV7-9 and TRBJ1-4, the full variable domain reads DTGVSQNPRHKITKRGQNVTFRCDPISEHNRLYWYRQTLGQGPEFLTYFQNEAQLEKSRLLSDRFSAERPKGSFSTLEIQRTEQGDSAMYLCASSSSGAKLFFGSGTQLSVL.

The chain employs TRBV5-1 and TRBJ2-7, with D possibly TRBD1 on 6 matching bases. Germline V CDR1 and CDR2: SGHRS, YFSETQ. V was shortened by 2 bases and J by 3 bases, with 12 bases between the two germline ends. This CDR3 is built from 14 residues. The CDR3 loop is CASSLRGHLYEQYF. The CDR3 DNA sequence: TGCGCCAGCAGCTTAAGGGGACACCTCTACGAGCAGTACTTC. Complete variable domain (other parts from reference TRBV5-1 and TRBJ2-7): KAGVTQTPRYLIKTRGQQVTLSCSPISGHRSVSWYQQTPGQGLQFLFEYFSETQRNKGNFPGRFSGRQFSNSRSEMNVSTLELGDSALYLCASSLRGHLYEQYFGPGTRLTVT.

A remark on this clone: Other nucleotide sequences in the sample specify the same CDR3. The rearrangement links TRBV6-5 to TRBJ2-7; 9 nucleotides line up with TRBD1. The CDR3 extends over 15 amino acids. V shed 3 bases, J shed 2 bases, and the junction held 5 bases outside the gene matches. CDR1 and CDR2 from the germline V gene are MNHEY and SVGAGI. The DNA of the CDR3 is TGTGCCAGCAGTTATCCGGGACAGGGAACCTACGAGCAGTACTTC. Its translation is CASSYPGQGTYEQYF.

This clone showed up just once. Within the sample, other DNA sequences also encode this same CDR3. The CDR3 loop reads CASSQGLAGVSYNEQFF. In DNA form, the CDR3 reads TGCGCCAGCAGCCAGGGACTAGCGGGAGTCTCCTACAATGAGCAGTTCTTC. This chain connects TRBV4-1 to TRBJ2-1; 14 bases line up with TRBD2. In germline, CDR1 is MGHRA, CDR2 YSYEKL. V dropped 3 bases and J dropped 0; count of bases not matched to a gene: 1. The CDR3 covers 17 residues.

The chain joins TRBV4-1 to TRBJ2-1, with 8 bases lining up with TRBD2. CDR3 size: 13 residues. Unmatched junction bases numbered 9, after V lost 10 bases and J lost 7 bases. CDR1 is MGHRA and CDR2 is YSYEKL in the germline V gene. CDR3 loop: CAIGPGTRNEQFF. CDR3 bases: TGCGCCATAGGACCCGGGACTAGGAATGAGCAGTTCTTC.

DNA of the CDR3: TGCGCCAGCACCCGGACAGGGCCTCAAGAGACCCAGTACTTC. Translation gives CASTRTGPQETQYF. The V and J genes are TRBV5-1 and TRBJ2-5; 8 bases line up with TRBD1. The CDR3 has 14 amino acids. Germline lookup yields CDR1 SGHRS and CDR2 YFSETQ. With V trimmed by 6 bases and J by 2 bases, 6 bases remained unmatched.

This chain joins TRBV23-1 and TRBJ1-4, with D unclear. TRBV23-1 is an ORF; its function is uncertain. The CDR3 has 12 amino acids. Trimming stripped 11 bases from V and 6 bases from J, with 13 bases between. The CDR3 protein is CARPFGYEKLFF. The CDR3 region has the DNA TGCGCCCGGCCCTTTGGGTATGAAAAACTGTTTTTT.

This chain links TRBV2 with TRBJ1-2; the D is unclear. This CDR3 region has 13 residues. V was trimmed by 10 bases and J by 7 bases, leaving 19 bases between them. Per germline, CDR1 SNHLY and CDR2 FYNNEI. The CDR3 here is CANNEAGLGGYTF. DNA for the CDR3: TGTGCCAACAATGAGGCGGGGTTAGGTGGCTACACCTTC.

The sample holds one count of this clone. V is TRBV7-3 and J is TRBJ2-1; D gene ambiguous. The V gene lost 1 base and the J gene lost 3 bases, with 7 bases spanning the gap. The CDR3 loop spans 14 amino acids. Germline lookup yields CDR1 SGHTA and CDR2 FQGTGA. The CDR3 DNA follows: TGTGCCAGCAGCTTAATAGGGCTCTACAATGAGCAGTTCTTC. It yields the protein CASSLIGLYNEQFF.

The chain uses TRBV5-1 and TRBJ2-7; TRBD2 matches 11 bases. Germline loops: CDR1 SGHRS, CDR2 YFSETQ. The CDR3 consists of 15 residues. The J segment lost 2 bases and the V segment lost 4 bases, leaving 5 bases of the junction unmatched. The DNA for the CDR3 is TGCGCCAGCAGCCTACTAGCGGGAGCCACCTACGAGCAGTACTTC. Its translation is CASSLLAGATYEQYF.

The chain recombines TRBV7-3 with TRBJ2-2, with 8 positions matching TRBD1. CDR1 is SGHTA, CDR2 FQGTGA, per germline. Germline trimming cut 0 bases from V and 0 bases from J; bases unmatched to any gene: 3. This CDR3 has 17 amino acids. The CDR3 DNA reads as TGTGCCAGCAGCTTAACATCGACAGGGGCGAACACCGGGGAGCTGTTTTTT. Its protein is CASSLTSTGANTGELFF.

This clone was seen a single time. V is TRBV5-6 and J is TRBJ1-3; 9 bases line up with TRBD1. Germline-derived CDR1 and CDR2 are SGHDT and YYEEEE. This CDR3 has 14 residues. The V segment lost 4 bases and the J segment 4 bases; nucleotides outside the gene matches: 3. The CDR3, as DNA: TGTGCCAGCAGCGCCGACAGGGGGGGAAACACCATATATTTT. Translated, it gives CASSADRGGNTIYF.

A word on this clone: Other DNA sequences in the same sample also yield this CDR3. The chain combines TRBV28 with TRBJ1-4, with 7 bases lining up with TRBD1. The CDR3 is 15 amino acids. The V gene's germline CDR1 is MDHEN and CDR2 SYDVKM. The J segment lost 4 bases and the V segment lost 5 bases, leaving 7 bases of the junction unmatched. The CDR3 DNA is TGTGCCAGCAGTCCCAGACAGGGAGGTAATGAAAAACTGTTTTTT. It is translated as CASSPRQGGNEKLFF.

V usage is TRBV19 and J usage is TRBJ1-2; D is unresolved. V was clipped by 2 bases and J by 8 bases, with 12 bases between them. Germline loops: CDR1 LNHDA, CDR2 SQIVND (reference sequence). This CDR3 has 13 residues. CDR3 in amino acids: CASSISDGVGYTF. In DNA form, the CDR3 reads TGTGCCAGTAGTATATCGGACGGGGTCGGCTACACCTTC.

The chain uses TRBV27 and TRBJ2-1; 10 nucleotides agree with TRBD2. The CDR3 covers 16 residues. CDR1 and CDR2 (germline): MNHEY, SMNVEV (reference sequence). Trimming took 3 bases from V and 9 from J; bases not matched to a gene: 11. CDR3 protein: CASSLLAGAVPGEQFF. CDR3 coding DNA: TGTGCCAGCAGTTTGCTAGCGGGAGCTGTTCCGGGTGAGCAGTTCTTC.

This sequence joins TRBV7-9 and TRBJ2-5; TRBD2 agrees at 10 bases. The CDR3 loop spans 18 amino acids. The V and J ends lost 1 base and 2 bases, in that order; junction bases with no gene match: 10. Germline V CDR1 and CDR2: SEHNR, FQNEAQ (reference sequence). The DNA of the CDR3 is TGTGCCAGCAGCTTAGTAAGGGTTAGCGGGAGGTTACAAGAGACCCAGTACTTC. The encoded protein is CASSLVRVSGRLQETQYF.

The genes are TRBV7-3 and TRBJ2-7, with 8 bases fitting TRBD1. V was pared by 6 bases and J by 3 bases, with 4 bases of the junction left unmatched. The length of the CDR3 is 13 residues. The V gene's germline CDR1 is SGHTA and CDR2 FQGTGA. DNA of the CDR3: TGTGCCAGCAGTGTAACAGGGGGCTACGAGCAGTACTTC. Amino acids: CASSVTGGYEQYF.

This clone was recorded only once. The rearrangement joins TRBV2 to TRBJ2-7; 9 bases match TRBD1. The CDR3 length is 14 residues. The germline CDR1 and CDR2 sequences are SNHLY and FYNNEI. Unmatched junction bases numbered 4, after V lost 6 bases and J lost 1 base. In DNA form, the CDR3 reads TGTGCCAGCAGCGGGGGACAGGGTTCCTACGAGCAGTACTTC. Translating gives CASSGGQGSYEQYF.

V usage is TRBV25-1 and J usage is TRBJ1-1; TRBD1 might be the D (5 bases). CDR1 is MGHDK, CDR2 SYGVNS, per germline. V lost 2 bases and J lost 1, with 8 bases in between. The CDR3 is 14 residues long. CDR3 sequence: CASSEPGRNTEAFF. In DNA form, the CDR3 reads TGTGCCAGCAGTGAACCAGGGCGGAACACTGAAGCTTTCTTT.

DNA for the CDR3: TGTGCCAGCTCACCACGTGAGGGCGAGGGCTACACCTTC. Protein product: CASSPREGEGYTF. The chain combines TRBV18 with TRBJ1-2; D not resolved. Trimming pared 1 base from V and 8 bases from J, leaving 11 bases between. Germline V lookup: CDR1 KGHSH, CDR2 LQKENI. This CDR3 has 13 amino acids.

This clone has just one count. The chain combines TRBV11-2 with TRBJ2-7; perhaps TRBD2 as D (6 bases). The CDR3 is 14 residues long. V gave up 7 bases and J gave up 6 bases, with 19 bases separating them. Germline loops: CDR1 SGHAT, CDR2 FQNNGV. CDR3 nucleotides: TGTGCCAGCACCAATGGAGGGTGGGGCCGCGAGCAGTACTTC. This translates into CASTNGGWGREQYF.

This chain links TRBV7-9 with TRBJ2-2; TRBD1 matches at 9 bases. The trim removed 5 bases at V and 3 bases at J, leaving 7 bases unmatched. This CDR3 is 16 amino acids long. CDR1 is SEHNR and CDR2 is FQNEAQ in the germline V gene (reference sequence). Here the CDR3 reads CASSPFWDRDTGELFF. Written as DNA, the CDR3 is TGTGCCAGCAGCCCGTTCTGGGACAGGGACACCGGGGAGCTGTTTTTT.

Turning to this clone: This sample also contains other DNA sequences that code for the same CDR3. The rearrangement joins TRBV7-9 to TRBJ1-1; TRBD1 matches 11 bases. Germline CDR1 reads SEHNR; CDR2 reads FQNEAQ (reference sequence). The CDR3 has 15 amino acids. The J segment lost 5 bases and the V segment lost 1 base, leaving 3 bases of the junction unmatched. As DNA, the CDR3 is TGTGCCAGCAGCTTAGAGGGGACAGGGGGGACTGAAGCTTTCTTT. Protein product: CASSLEGTGGTEAFF.

The chain is built from TRBV13 and TRBJ2-3; D is undetermined. V was trimmed by 5 bases and J by 6 bases, leaving 18 bases between them. Per the germline V gene, CDR1 is PRHDT and CDR2 is FYEKMQ (reference sequence). This CDR3 is built from 15 residues. The CDR3, as DNA: TGTGCCAGCAGCACCCGATCACTTTTTCTGGATACGCAGTATTTT. Residues: CASSTRSLFLDTQYF.

The chain combines TRBV9 with TRBJ2-7; 11 nucleotides agree with TRBD2. With 3 bases clipped from V and 1 base from J, the junction kept 6 bases outside the gene matches. There are 16 residues in the CDR3. Germline V CDR1 and CDR2: SGDLS, YYNGEE. CDR3 loop: CASSGSGTSGSYEQYF. CDR3 in DNA: TGTGCCAGCAGCGGCTCCGGGACTAGCGGTTCCTACGAGCAGTACTTC.